Below, 32 T cell receptor beta chains from the same sample are listed, as sequenced in a study of cytomegalovirus exposure and HLA in healthy donors. The PCR had 60 Vbeta and 13 Jbeta primers. The repertoire was sequenced with immunoSEQ multiplex PCR; TCRdb's copy has only in-frame clones and lacks some. This sample has about 200,000 clones; about 85% occur once, and the top ten carry approximately 0.4%. The specimen sequenced was PBMCs. These receptors were collected from a male donor in good health and CMV-seropositive.

The J gene is TRBJ2-1, the V gene TRBV6-6; possibly TRBD2 for D (5 bases). The CDR3 sequence is 16 residues long. Germline CDR1 is MNHNY and CDR2 is SVGAGI (reference sequence). V lost 2 bases and J 2 bases, leaving 13 bases between the germline ends. The chain's CDR3 is CASSYQAPLAYNEQFF. DNA of the CDR3: TGTGCCAGCAGTTACCAAGCACCACTAGCCTACAATGAGCAGTTCTTC.

This clone was seen a handful of times. The DNA for the CDR3 is TGTGCCAGCAGCGGGCCTGCGGGGGGCTACACCTTC. It yields the protein CASSGPAGGYTF. This rearrangement joins TRBV27 to TRBJ1-2, with D uncertain. The V end was cut by 6 bases, the J end by 8 bases, with 13 bases between. The V gene's germline CDR1 is MNHEY and CDR2 SMNVEV (reference sequence). The length of the CDR3 is 12 residues.

V usage is TRBV5-1 and J usage is TRBJ2-2, with 8 bases matching TRBD2. V shed 4 bases and J 3 bases; nucleotides not matched to a gene: 11. Per germline, CDR1 SGHRS and CDR2 YFSETQ. The CDR3 has 17 residues. For the CDR3, the DNA is TGCGCCAGCAGCCTGGTGGTGGCAGCGGGAGACACCGGGGAGCTGTTTTTT. It translates to CASSLVVAAGDTGELFF. The full variable domain, with the rest looked up from reference TRBV5-1 and TRBJ2-2, is KAGVTQTPRYLIKTRGQQVTLSCSPISGHRSVSWYQQTPGQGLQFLFEYFSETQRNKGNFPGRFSGRQFSNSRSEMNVSTLELGDSALYLCASSLVVAAGDTGELFFGEGSRLTVL.

V and J are TRBV27 and TRBJ1-5; possibly TRBD1 for D (5 bases). Trimming took 6 bases from V and 2 from J, leaving 20 bases between them. Germline lookup yields CDR1 MNHEY and CDR2 SMNVEV (reference sequence). The CDR3 is made up of 17 amino acids. The CDR3 coding sequence is TGTGCCAGCAGCCTCGGGGGGGGGAAGCGAGGCAATCAGCCCCAGCATTTT. It specifies CASSLGGGKRGNQPQHF.

The genes are TRBV6-5 and TRBJ2-1; 14 bases map to TRBD2. The germline V gene has CDR1 MNHEY and CDR2 SVGAGI. The CDR3 runs to 15 residues. J gave up 9 bases and V 0 bases, and 1 base lay outside the gene matches. CDR3 bases: TGTGCCAGCAGTTACTCGACTAGCGGGGGGGCTGAGCAGTTCTTC. Translation gives CASSYSTSGGAEQFF.

Only a few counts were recorded for this clone. The rearrangement links TRBV9 to TRBJ2-2; no clear D. In germline, CDR1 is SGDLS, CDR2 YYNGEE. V was cut by 3 bases and J by 2 bases, with 11 bases left in between. The CDR3 is made up of 15 amino acids. CDR3 sequence (DNA): TGTGCCAGCAGCGCCGCCGGGTCTAACACCGGGGAGCTGTTTTTT. This sequence encodes CASSAAGSNTGELFF.

The rearrangement uses TRBV5-5 and TRBJ1-5; D is possibly TRBD1 (5 bases). This CDR3 region has 15 residues. V gave up 1 base and J gave up 4 bases, with 12 bases separating them. Germline V lookup: CDR1 SGHKS, CDR2 YYEKEE (reference sequence). CDR3 in amino acids: CASSLFSTVNQPQHF. The CDR3 DNA reads as TGTGCCAGCAGCTTGTTTTCGACAGTTAATCAGCCCCAGCATTTT.

V gene TRBV2 combines with J gene TRBJ2-1; 14 bases align to TRBD2. Unmatched junction bases numbered 5, after V lost 4 bases and J lost 0 bases. Germline CDR1 is SNHLY and CDR2 is FYNNEI. The CDR3 sequence is 18 residues long. The CDR3 coding sequence is TGTGCCAGCAGTGGGACTAGCGGGGGGCCCAGCTCCTACAATGAGCAGTTCTTC. This sequence encodes CASSGTSGGPSSYNEQFF.

The chain recombines TRBV27 with TRBJ1-3; 8 bases agree with TRBD1. Trimming removed 6 bases from V and 5 bases from J; junction bases left unmatched: 12. From germline, CDR1 is MNHEY and CDR2 SMNVEV (reference sequence). The CDR3 runs to 16 residues. In DNA form, the CDR3 reads TGTGCCAGCAGCCCTGTGGCAGGGGGCGGCAGAAACACCATATATTTT. It is translated as CASSPVAGGGRNTIYF.

V gene TRBV30 combines with J gene TRBJ2-3, with a weak D call TRBD1 (6 bases). V lost 8 bases, J lost 3 bases, and 9 bases lay in between. This CDR3 contains 11 residues. Germline CDR1 reads GTSNPN; CDR2 reads SVGIG (reference sequence). CDR3 protein: CAERGTDTQYF. The DNA of the CDR3 is TGTGCCGAGAGGGGGACAGATACGCAGTATTTT.

This chain uses TRBV29-1 with TRBJ2-3; D is possibly TRBD2 (6 bases). V lost 7 bases and J 8 bases, leaving 13 bases between the germline ends. In germline, CDR1 is SQVTM, CDR2 ANQGSEA. The CDR3 totals 11 residues. This CDR3 reads CSDTSLSTQYF. CDR3 nucleotides: TGCAGCGACACTAGCCTGTCTACGCAGTATTTT.

The gene calls are TRBV7-3 and TRBJ2-1, with 9 bases that match TRBD2. V was pared by 0 bases and J by 0 bases, with 18 bases of the junction left unmatched. Germline V CDR1 and CDR2: SGHTA, FQGTGA. The CDR3 length is 22 residues. The CDR3 DNA reads as TGTGCCAGCAGCTTAACGGGGATGACTAGCGGTATTATACCAAGCTCCTACAATGAGCAGTTCTTC. It codes for CASSLTGMTSGIIPSSYNEQFF.

This clone appeared a few times. The chain links TRBV9 to TRBJ2-1, with D hard to call. Germline CDR1 SGDLS, CDR2 YYNGEE. The V end lost 0 bases, the J end lost 9 bases, and 19 bases lay between the germline ends. The CDR3 is 16 residues long. DNA of the CDR3: TGTGCCAGCAGCGTAGGGAACCAACAGTCTCTTTGTGAGCAGTTCTTC. It specifies CASSVGNQQSLCEQFF.

The chain carries TRBV7-9 and TRBJ1-5; 7 bases are a match to TRBD1. V shed 5 bases and J 4 bases; nucleotides not matched to a gene: 8. In germline, CDR1 is SEHNR, CDR2 FQNEAQ (reference sequence). The CDR3 extends over 15 amino acids. The CDR3 loop is CASSPGGTYNQPQHF. The CDR3 DNA follows: TGTGCCAGCAGCCCAGGGGGTACCTATAATCAGCCCCAGCATTTT.

The gene calls are TRBV5-6 and TRBJ1-3; TRBD1 aligns across 8 bases. V gave up 4 bases and J gave up 6 bases; unmatched junction bases: 9. Germline assignment: CDR1 SGHDT and CDR2 YYEEEE. The CDR3 runs 15 residues. In DNA form, the CDR3 reads TGTGCCAGCAGCGCGGGGACAGGACCATCAAACACCATATATTTT. As protein: CASSAGTGPSNTIYF.

This clone appeared a few times. The CDR3 sequence is CASRREGYEQYF. The CDR3, as DNA: TGCGCCAGCCGCAGGGAAGGGTACGAGCAGTACTTC. The chain uses TRBV5-1 and TRBJ2-7, with D tentatively TRBD1 (5 bases). The V end was cut by 7 bases, the J end by 4 bases, with 12 bases between. The CDR3 length is 12 residues. Per the germline V gene, CDR1 is SGHRS and CDR2 is YFSETQ.

As for this clone: The junction departs from germline at one end; a sequencing error may be responsible. This chain joins TRBV30 and TRBJ2-7, with D perhaps matching TRBD1 (5 bases). Germline V gives CDR1 GTSNPN, CDR2 SVGIG (reference sequence). CDR3 size: 11 residues. The CDR3 nucleotides are TGTGCCTGGAGTGTAGGGGAAACCTACGCCTTC. It specifies CAWSVGETYAF.

This clone was observed a handful of times. The chain combines TRBV11-3 with TRBJ2-1; tentative D call: TRBD2 (5 bases). The V end was cut by 4 bases, the J end by 10 bases, with 14 bases between. The germline V gene encodes CDR1 SGHNT and CDR2 YENEEA. This CDR3 has 13 residues. CDR3 nucleotides: TGTGCCAGCAGCTCCGGGGAGTTAAGGGAGCAGTTCTTC. Protein product: CASSSGELREQFF.

V usage is TRBV5-4 and J usage is TRBJ2-1, with 10 bases fitting TRBD2. The ends lost 3 bases at V and 10 bases at J; junction bases unmatched: 13. The CDR3 is made up of 16 amino acids. CDR1 SGHNT and CDR2 YYREEE come from the germline V gene (reference sequence). CDR3 sequence reads: CASSYPRASGSKEQFF. As DNA, the CDR3 is TGTGCCAGCAGCTACCCCCGCGCTAGCGGGAGTAAAGAGCAGTTCTTC.

The chain recombines TRBV9 with TRBJ2-7; D is perhaps TRBD1 (6 bases). The CDR3 has 15 amino acids. V was pared by 0 bases and J by 1 base, with 11 bases between. Germline CDR1 and CDR2: SGDLS and YYNGEE. The CDR3 is CASSVAPGDSYEQYF. As DNA, the CDR3 is TGTGCCAGCAGCGTAGCTCCAGGGGATTCCTACGAGCAGTACTTC.

The chain employs TRBV5-1 and TRBJ1-2; D perhaps matches TRBD1 (6 bases). CDR3 length: 15 residues. Germline V gene sequence: CDR1 SGHRS, CDR2 YFSETQ. With 4 bases removed from V and 7 bases from J, the gap between germline ends came to 20 bases. The CDR3 DNA reads TGCGCCAGCAGCGCGCAGGGGAAAGGGGTGGGTGGCTACACCTTC. Its protein is CASSAQGKGVGGYTF.

This clone appeared a few times. The gene calls are TRBV6-5 and TRBJ2-7, with 9 bases aligning to TRBD2. Germline-derived CDR1 and CDR2 are MNHEY and SVGAGI. Trimming cost V 2 bases and J 7 bases; bases outside gene matches: 6. CDR3 length equals 14 residues. The CDR3 sequence: CASSYGGRAVEQYF. DNA for the CDR3: TGTGCCAGCAGTTACGGCGGGAGGGCCGTTGAGCAGTACTTC.

This clone has a handful of counts. For the CDR3, the DNA is TGTGCCGTGGGGCCGGCGCTTAGACTCACGTACGAGCAGTACTTC. This translates into CAVGPALRLTYEQYF. The rearrangement joins TRBV28 to TRBJ2-7, with D perhaps TRBD1 (5 bases). The CDR3 is 15 residues long. Germline V CDR1 and CDR2: MDHEN, SYDVKM. V lost 11 bases, J lost 4 bases, and 24 bases lay in between.

The rearrangement joins TRBV25-1 to TRBJ2-2; 9 nucleotides line up with TRBD1. Germline CDR1 is MGHDK and CDR2 is SYGVNS. The CDR3 is made up of 18 amino acids. V lost 5 bases, J lost 4 bases, and 14 bases stayed unmatched. CDR3: CASSRKPTGTGFTGELFF. CDR3 DNA sequence: TGTGCCAGCAGTCGTAAACCCACCGGGACAGGGTTCACCGGGGAGCTGTTTTTT.

The gene calls are TRBV19 and TRBJ1-3; 8 bases are shared with TRBD1. V was pared by 7 bases and J by 3 bases, with 8 bases of the junction left unmatched. The CDR3 has 15 residues. Germline V lookup: CDR1 LNHDA, CDR2 SQIVND (reference sequence). CDR3 amino acids: CASTTDRGSGNTIYF. CDR3 coding DNA: TGTGCCAGTACCACCGACAGGGGAAGTGGAAACACCATATATTTT.

The chain couples TRBV19 to TRBJ2-1; maybe TRBD2 (6 bases). From germline, CDR1 is LNHDA and CDR2 SQIVND (reference sequence). Trimming cost V 6 bases and J 9 bases, with 15 bases left between them. CDR3 length equals 13 residues. CDR3 nucleotide sequence: TGTGCCAGTAGCGGGTGGGAAGCGGGTGAGCAGTTCTTC. Residues: CASSGWEAGEQFF.

The chain carries TRBV28 and TRBJ1-2; D unclear. The V end was cut by 0 bases, the J end by 0 bases, with 8 bases between. Germline V gene sequence: CDR1 MDHEN, CDR2 SYDVKM. This CDR3 contains 15 residues. As DNA, the CDR3 is TGTGCCAGCAGTTTATGGTCCACAACTAACTATGGCTACACCTTC. Amino acids: CASSLWSTTNYGYTF.

The chain is built from TRBV5-4 and TRBJ1-2; D is perhaps TRBD1 (6 bases). Germline V gene sequence: CDR1 SGHNT, CDR2 YYREEE (reference sequence). CDR3 length: 14 amino acids. The V end was cut by 4 bases, the J end by 6 bases, with 16 bases between. Here the CDR3 reads CASSARGRSDGYTF. In DNA form, the CDR3 reads TGTGCCAGCAGCGCGCGGGGGCGGTCCGATGGCTACACCTTC.

In this sample, this clone turned up a few times. This chain links TRBV5-6 with TRBJ1-5; perhaps TRBD1 as D (6 bases). CDR3 size: 14 residues. Deletions cut 3 bases from V and 7 bases from J, with 14 bases between. From germline, CDR1 is SGHDT and CDR2 YYEEEE. The CDR3 spells CASSSRTENQPQHF. Here the CDR3 DNA reads TGTGCCAGCAGCTCCCGGACAGAGAACCAGCCCCAGCATTTT.

The V and J genes are TRBV11-2 and TRBJ1-3; D uncertain. CDR1 and CDR2 from the germline V gene are SGHAT and FQNNGV. CDR3 length equals 16 residues. The V end lost 3 bases, the J end lost 0 bases, and 12 bases lay between the germline ends. The CDR3, as DNA: TGTGCCAGCAGCTTGAGATTTACCACCTCTGGAAACACCATATATTTT. Protein sequence: CASSLRFTTSGNTIYF.

The chain links TRBV5-4 to TRBJ2-1; D possibly corresponds to TRBD2 (5 bases). V dropped 0 bases and J dropped 0 bases, with 7 bases sitting between them. Germline lookup yields CDR1 SGHNT and CDR2 YYREEE (reference sequence). CDR3 length: 15 amino acids. This chain's CDR3 is CASSLGGFSYNEQFF. The CDR3 DNA reads TGTGCCAGCAGCTTGGGAGGGTTCTCCTACAATGAGCAGTTCTTC.

The CDR3 protein is CASSKYSRRGRDNQPQHF. DNA for the CDR3: TGTGCCAGCAGCAAATACTCAAGGAGAGGCAGGGACAATCAGCCCCAGCATTTT. V usage is TRBV21-1 and J usage is TRBJ1-5; TRBD1, the table's D call, lacks a check against the DNA. TRBV21-1 is labeled a pseudogene. This CDR3 spans 18 amino acids.